This TCR beta chain was captured by sequencing in a study of blood T cell repertoires in COVID-19. Assay: immunoSEQ multiplex PCR; the TCRdb copy retains only in-frame clones and omits some. In the table there are 360,000 or so clones, roughly 87% of which are singletons. This clone has more than one count but fewer than ten. V lost 6 bases and J 0 bases, leaving 15 bases between the germline ends. This CDR3 is built from 15 residues. Germline lookup yields CDR1 SGHRS and CDR2 YFSETQ. Input material: PBMCs or T cells enriched from blood (not recorded which). The chain recombines TRBV5-1 with TRBJ1-2; D may be TRBD1 (5 bases). The source is a woman aged 25 to 39 who had recovered from COVID-19. CDR3 sequence reads: CASKFNTGSNYGYTF. The CDR3, as DNA: TGCGCCAGCAAGTTTAATACAGGATCTAACTATGGCTACACCTTC.